A selection of T cell receptor beta chains follows, all from one sample in a study of blood T cell repertoires in COVID-19. Some clones are missing from TCRdb's copy, which holds only in-frame ones; the method was immunoSEQ multiplex PCR. The repertoire holds a few hundred thousand clones, with 85% as singletons. The specimen sequenced was peripheral blood. These receptors came from a young woman with acute or convalescent COVID-19. Each CDR3 is given with its conserved first and last residue. The order of the fields is CDR3 length, D gene, clone size, J gene, V gene, CDR3 DNA, CDR3 protein. A D gene is named only where the DNA matches it firmly. The size entry is marked missing in some rows and otherwise reads once, few, many or a size class.

CDR3 length: 15; D gene: TRBD1; clone size: -; J gene: TRBJ1-1; V gene: TRBV4-1; CDR3 DNA: TGCGCCAGCAGCCAGATACAGGGGGCTTACGCTGAAGCTTTCTTT; CDR3 protein: CASSQIQGAYAEAFF
CDR3 length: 12; D gene: -; clone size: few; J gene: TRBJ2-5; V gene: TRBV29-1; CDR3 DNA: TGCAGCGTTAAACAGGGCCTGGGGACCCAGTACTTC; CDR3 protein: CSVKQGLGTQYF
CDR3 length: 14; D gene: -; clone size: -; J gene: TRBJ1-2; V gene: TRBV7-2; CDR3 DNA: TGTGCCAGCAGTCCCACAGGCACCCACTATGGCTACACCTTC; CDR3 protein: CASSPTGTHYGYTF
CDR3 length: 12; D gene: -; clone size: -; J gene: TRBJ1-3; V gene: TRBV28; CDR3 DNA: TGTGCCAGCAACCCAGCTGGAAACACCATATATTTT; CDR3 protein: CASNPAGNTIYF
CDR3 length: 16; D gene: TRBD1; clone size: -; J gene: TRBJ2-3; V gene: TRBV9; CDR3 DNA: TGTGCCAGCAGCTCGGCCGGGACAGGGAAACGAATCGGGCAGTATTTT; CDR3 protein: CASSSAGTGKRIGQYF
CDR3 length: 15; D gene: -; clone size: -; J gene: TRBJ1-1; V gene: TRBV5-4; CDR3 DNA: TGTGCCAGCAGCTTGATCACAGGGCTTTTTTCTGAAGCTTTCTTT; CDR3 protein: CASSLITGLFSEAFF
CDR3 length: 12; D gene: -; clone size: once; J gene: TRBJ1-2; V gene: TRBV7-8; CDR3 DNA: TGTGCCAGCAGCCCGTTAAACTATGGCTACACCTTC; CDR3 protein: CASSPLNYGYTF
CDR3 length: 14; D gene: TRBD1; clone size: -; J gene: TRBJ2-7; V gene: TRBV7-9; CDR3 DNA: TGTGCCAGCAGCTTCACGGGACAGACCTACGAGCAGTACTTC; CDR3 protein: CASSFTGQTYEQYF
CDR3 length: 15; D gene: -; clone size: once; J gene: TRBJ2-3; V gene: TRBV2; CDR3 DNA: TGTGCCAGCAATGCCCAGGGGTTACCCCAAGATACGCAGTATTTT; CDR3 protein: CASNAQGLPQDTQYF
CDR3 length: 16; D gene: TRBD1; clone size: -; J gene: TRBJ1-2; V gene: TRBV5-4; CDR3 DNA: TGTGCCAGCAGGGAAACCGGGACAGGGACTAACTATGGCTACACCTTC; CDR3 protein: CASRETGTGTNYGYTF
CDR3 length: 15; D gene: TRBD1; clone size: -; J gene: TRBJ2-7; V gene: TRBV5-6; CDR3 DNA: TGTGCCAGCAGCCTTACCGGGACAGGGGGCTACGAGCAGTACTTC; CDR3 protein: CASSLTGTGGYEQYF
CDR3 length: 15; D gene: TRBD1; clone size: -; J gene: TRBJ1-1; V gene: TRBV2; CDR3 DNA: TGTGCCAGCAGTGAGGAAGACAGGGGGAACACTGAAGCTTTCTTT; CDR3 protein: CASSEEDRGNTEAFF
CDR3 length: 14; D gene: -; clone size: -; J gene: TRBJ2-7; V gene: TRBV6-5; CDR3 DNA: TGTGCCAGCATAACGCAGGGCCTCTCCTACGAGCAGTACTTC; CDR3 protein: CASITQGLSYEQYF
CDR3 length: 16; D gene: TRBD2; clone size: once; J gene: TRBJ2-3; V gene: TRBV19; CDR3 DNA: TGTGCCAGTAGTACGGGGATCGGGAGGGCCTTGGATACGCAGTATTTT; CDR3 protein: CASSTGIGRALDTQYF
CDR3 length: 13; D gene: TRBD1; clone size: -; J gene: TRBJ2-7; V gene: TRBV11-2; CDR3 DNA: TGTGCCAGCAGCTCACGGGACAGGACCGAGCAGTACTTC; CDR3 protein: CASSSRDRTEQYF
CDR3 length: 12; D gene: -; clone size: -; J gene: TRBJ1-4; V gene: TRBV11-2; CDR3 DNA: TGTGCCAGCAGCCCCACAGATGAAAAACTGTTTTTT; CDR3 protein: CASSPTDEKLFF
CDR3 length: 18; D gene: TRBD2; clone size: few; J gene: TRBJ2-3; V gene: TRBV5-1; CDR3 DNA: TGCGCCAGCAGGATGGGACTAGCGGGAGGCCCCTCACCAGATACGCAGTATTTT; CDR3 protein: CASRMGLAGGPSPDTQYF
CDR3 length: 15; D gene: TRBD2; clone size: once; J gene: TRBJ2-7; V gene: TRBV10-1; CDR3 DNA: TGCGCCAGCAGTGAGTCCCTAGCGGGAGGCTACGAGCAGTACTTC; CDR3 protein: CASSESLAGGYEQYF
CDR3 length: 15; D gene: -; clone size: once; J gene: TRBJ2-2; V gene: TRBV5-4; CDR3 DNA: TGTGCCAGCAGCTTGGGCAGGGGGAACACCGGGGAGCTGTTTTTT; CDR3 protein: CASSLGRGNTGELFF
CDR3 length: 15; D gene: TRBD2; clone size: -; J gene: TRBJ2-5; V gene: TRBV9; CDR3 DNA: TGTGCCAGCAGCGTAGATAGCGGGAGGGGAGGGACCCAGTACTTC; CDR3 protein: CASSVDSGRGGTQYF
CDR3 length: 16; D gene: TRBD1; clone size: -; J gene: TRBJ1-2; V gene: TRBV19; CDR3 DNA: TGTGCCAGTAGTCCGCCCGGGACAGGGAATGGGTATGGCTACACCTTC; CDR3 protein: CASSPPGTGNGYGYTF
CDR3 length: 15; D gene: -; clone size: -; J gene: TRBJ1-1; V gene: TRBV28; CDR3 DNA: TGTGCCACCAATGGGGCTCTAGGATGGGACACTGAAGCTTTCTTT; CDR3 protein: CATNGALGWDTEAFF
CDR3 length: 13; D gene: -; clone size: -; J gene: TRBJ1-6; V gene: TRBV12-3/TRBV12-4; CDR3 DNA: TGTGCCAGCAGTTTAGGGGGCCATTCACCCCTCCACTTT; CDR3 protein: CASSLGGHSPLHF
CDR3 length: 14; D gene: -; clone size: -; J gene: TRBJ2-7; V gene: TRBV2; CDR3 DNA: TGTGCCAGCAGTGAGGGCAGACGGACCTACGAGCAGTACTTC; CDR3 protein: CASSEGRRTYEQYF
CDR3 length: 14; D gene: -; clone size: once; J gene: TRBJ1-5; V gene: TRBV6-5; CDR3 DNA: TGTGCCAGCAGTCGCAGGGATAGCAATCAGCCCCAGCATTTT; CDR3 protein: CASSRRDSNQPQHF
CDR3 length: 15; D gene: -; clone size: -; J gene: TRBJ1-2; V gene: TRBV19; CDR3 DNA: TGTGCCAGTACCGATATTGGAGACAGTAACTATGGCTACACCTTC; CDR3 protein: CASTDIGDSNYGYTF
CDR3 length: 16; D gene: TRBD1; clone size: -; J gene: TRBJ1-1; V gene: TRBV10-1; CDR3 DNA: TGCGCCAGCAGTCGTCAAGTACAGGGGATCGGCACTGAAGCTTTCTTT; CDR3 protein: CASSRQVQGIGTEAFF
CDR3 length: 14; D gene: TRBD1; clone size: -; J gene: TRBJ2-7; V gene: TRBV5-6; CDR3 DNA: TGTGCCAGCAGCTCCGGGACAGGGATGGGGGAGCAGTACTTC; CDR3 protein: CASSSGTGMGEQYF
CDR3 length: 14; D gene: -; clone size: few; J gene: TRBJ1-1; V gene: TRBV27; CDR3 DNA: TGTGCCAGCAGTCGATCGGGAGTGGGGACTGAAGCTTTCTTT; CDR3 protein: CASSRSGVGTEAFF
CDR3 length: 14; D gene: -; clone size: once; J gene: TRBJ1-2; V gene: TRBV6-5; CDR3 DNA: TGTGCCAGCAGTTACTCCTCGGGGGGCTATGGCTACACCTTC; CDR3 protein: CASSYSSGGYGYTF
CDR3 length: 14; D gene: -; clone size: -; J gene: TRBJ2-7; V gene: TRBV30; CDR3 DNA: TGTGCCTGGAGTGAAGGGGGTGCTGCGGACGAGCAGTACTTC; CDR3 protein: CAWSEGGAADEQYF
CDR3 length: 14; D gene: TRBD1; clone size: -; J gene: TRBJ2-7; V gene: TRBV18; CDR3 DNA: TGTGCCAGCTCTCGTCAGGGACAGGGGGGCGAGCAGTACTTC; CDR3 protein: CASSRQGQGGEQYF
CDR3 length: 12; D gene: -; clone size: -; J gene: TRBJ1-3; V gene: TRBV30; CDR3 DNA: TGTGCCTGCTACAGAACTGGAAACACCATATATTTT; CDR3 protein: CACYRTGNTIYF